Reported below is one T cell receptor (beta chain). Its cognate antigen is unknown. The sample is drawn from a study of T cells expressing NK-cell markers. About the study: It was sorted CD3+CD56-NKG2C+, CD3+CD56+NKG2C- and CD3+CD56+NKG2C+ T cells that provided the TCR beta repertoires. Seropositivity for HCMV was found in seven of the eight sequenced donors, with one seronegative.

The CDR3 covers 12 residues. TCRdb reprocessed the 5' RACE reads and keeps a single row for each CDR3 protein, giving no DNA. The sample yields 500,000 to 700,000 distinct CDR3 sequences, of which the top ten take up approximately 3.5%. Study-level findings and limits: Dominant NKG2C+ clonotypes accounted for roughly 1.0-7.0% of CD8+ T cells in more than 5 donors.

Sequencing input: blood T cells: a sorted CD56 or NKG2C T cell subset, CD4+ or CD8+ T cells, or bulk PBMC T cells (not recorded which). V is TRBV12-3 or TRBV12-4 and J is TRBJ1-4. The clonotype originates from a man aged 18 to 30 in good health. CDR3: CASSFGYEKLFF.